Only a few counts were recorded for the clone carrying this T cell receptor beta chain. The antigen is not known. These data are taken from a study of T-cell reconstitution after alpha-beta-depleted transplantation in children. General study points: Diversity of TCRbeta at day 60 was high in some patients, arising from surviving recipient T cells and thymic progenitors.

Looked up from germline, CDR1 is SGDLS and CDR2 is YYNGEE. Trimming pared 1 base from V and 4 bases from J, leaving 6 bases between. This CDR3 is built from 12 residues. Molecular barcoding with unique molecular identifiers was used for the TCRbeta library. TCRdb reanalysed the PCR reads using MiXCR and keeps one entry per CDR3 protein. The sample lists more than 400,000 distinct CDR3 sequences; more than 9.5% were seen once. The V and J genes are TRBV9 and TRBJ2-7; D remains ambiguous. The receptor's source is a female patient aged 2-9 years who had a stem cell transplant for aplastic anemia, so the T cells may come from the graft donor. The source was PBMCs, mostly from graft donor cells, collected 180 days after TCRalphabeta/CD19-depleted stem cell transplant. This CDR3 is CASSVNSYEQYF. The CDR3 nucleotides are TGTGCCAGCAGCGTAAATAGTTACGAGCAGTACTTC.